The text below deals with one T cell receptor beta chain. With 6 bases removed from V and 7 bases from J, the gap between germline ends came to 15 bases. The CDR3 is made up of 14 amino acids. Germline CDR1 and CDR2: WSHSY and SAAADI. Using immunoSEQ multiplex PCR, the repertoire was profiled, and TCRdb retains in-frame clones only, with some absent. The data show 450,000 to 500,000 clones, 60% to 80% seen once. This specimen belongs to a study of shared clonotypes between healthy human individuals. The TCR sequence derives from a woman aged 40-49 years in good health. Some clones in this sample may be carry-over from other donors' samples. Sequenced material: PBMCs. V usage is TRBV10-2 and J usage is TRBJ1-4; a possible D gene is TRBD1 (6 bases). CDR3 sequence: CASSPDRLLEKLFF. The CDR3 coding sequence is TGCGCCAGCAGCCCTGACAGGCTTCTTGAAAAACTGTTTTTT.